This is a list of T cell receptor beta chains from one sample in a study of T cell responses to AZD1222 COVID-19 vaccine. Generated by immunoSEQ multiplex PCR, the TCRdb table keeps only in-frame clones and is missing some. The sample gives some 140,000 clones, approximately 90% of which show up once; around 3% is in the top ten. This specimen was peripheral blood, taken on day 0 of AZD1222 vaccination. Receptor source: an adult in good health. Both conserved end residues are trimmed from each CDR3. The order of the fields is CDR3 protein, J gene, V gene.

ATSDGTGAGTEAF	TRBJ1-1	TRBV24-1
ASSLGQGAHEQY	TRBJ2-7	TRBV5-1
ASSSQGGQAYEQY	TRBJ2-7	TRBV5-1
ASSFLVAKETQY	TRBJ2-5	TRBV5-5
ASSRDRAPSYEQY	TRBJ2-7	TRBV6-5
ASSPKGGENEKLF	TRBJ1-4	TRBV11-1
ASSQAPEVREAF	TRBJ1-1	TRBV3-1/TRBV3-2
ASTNPGGSTEAF	TRBJ1-1	TRBV6-5
ASSLGTGVSYEQY	TRBJ2-7	TRBV5-1
ASSQDSLAGWPQY	TRBJ2-5	TRBV4-1
ASSQTDRGLNQPQH	TRBJ1-5	TRBV19
AISAQGPGSNSPLH	TRBJ1-6	TRBV10-3
ASSPQGHYGYT	TRBJ1-2	TRBV6-2/TRBV6-3
ASSYSGSVENTIY	TRBJ1-3	TRBV6-5